This T cell receptor beta chain was identified in a study of patients and donors after allogeneic stem cell transplantation (dated by TCRdb to 2018 to 2020). The library was built by means of RT-PCR. Sequencing relied on a NextSeq 550. Clones were called with MiXCR by TCRdb after fastp trimmed the public reads at Q25, and only in-frame beta chains were retained. Merged by CDR3 protein, the rows form single entries marked with the most common genes and DNA. In all, the sample holds some 880,000 distinct CDR3 sequences, and about a sixth of those were seen once. The top ten hold around 6% of the sample. As concerns this clonotype: Its antigen is not yet known. The input lacks base qualities; no much larger clone sits a single base away.

V lost 3 bases and J lost 4 bases; the stretch between them is 9 bases long. Reading from cysteine to phenylalanine, the CDR3 counts 13 amino acids. The sequence is cut down to CDR3 DNA, 39 bases in frame from base 1. The germline V gene encodes CDR1 SGHRS and CDR2 YFSETQ. This receptor was identified in a human donor who was either an allogeneic HSCT recipient or a stem cell or donor lymphocyte infusion donor (not recorded which). It is not recorded whose cells these are; they may come from a transplant donor. Specimen: blood, either unsorted or a sorted T cell fraction (not recorded which). The rearrangement combines TRBV5-1 with TRBJ2-3; TRBD2 is a possible D gene, resting on 5 matching bases. The bases are TGCGCCAGCAGCTCATTCGGGGCAGATACGCAGTATTTT. Translated, it reads CASSSFGADTQYF.